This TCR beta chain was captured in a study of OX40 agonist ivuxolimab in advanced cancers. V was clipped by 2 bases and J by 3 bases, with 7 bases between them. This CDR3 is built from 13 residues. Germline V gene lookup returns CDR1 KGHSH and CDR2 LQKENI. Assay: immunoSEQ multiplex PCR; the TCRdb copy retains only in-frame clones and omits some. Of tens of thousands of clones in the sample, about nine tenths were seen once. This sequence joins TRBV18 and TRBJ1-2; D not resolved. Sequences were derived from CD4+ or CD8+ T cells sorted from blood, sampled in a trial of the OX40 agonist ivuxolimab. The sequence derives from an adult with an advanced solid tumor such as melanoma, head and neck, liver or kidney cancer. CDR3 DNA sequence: TGTGCCAGCTCACCAGCGGAGGACTATGGCTACACCTTC. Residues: CASSPAEDYGYTF.